This TCR beta chain emerged from a study of blood T cell repertoires in COVID-19. Germline loops: CDR1 SGHRS, CDR2 YFSETQ. The V end lost 0 bases, the J end lost 2 bases, and 12 bases lay between the germline ends. The CDR3 spans 15 residues. In the authors' workflow: Amplification from reference gene primers served as the basis for estimated nucleated cell counts. Method: immunoSEQ multiplex PCR; TCRdb's copy keeps in-frame clones and lacks some. Clonal size and the V and J genes are those of that table, whereas D and trimming came from the DNA. Altogether 490,000 or so clones are present, approximately 86% being singletons, with the ten largest covering more than 7.5%.

The chain carries TRBV5-1 and TRBJ2-7; perhaps TRBD2 as D (5 bases). The receptor was derived from an older woman who had recovered from COVID-19. The sample was PBMCs or T cells enriched from blood (not recorded which). CDR3 coding DNA: TGCGCCAGCAGCTTGGGGGTTGGAGGCACCTACGAGCAGTACGTC. It yields the protein CASSLGVGGTYEQYV.